This T cell receptor beta chain was captured by sequencing in a study of blood T cells in healthy people across ages. Findings and caveats of the study: CMV status of donors was not determined, possibly confounding expanded clonotype changes. Across the age range, TCR beta diversity per million T cells fell in a roughly linear way.

This CDR3 has 13 residues. V lost 2 bases and J lost 9, with 11 bases in between. Germline V gene lookup returns CDR1 SGHVS and CDR2 FQNEAQ. Note on this clonotype: What it binds is unknown.

Sample-barcoded 5' priming and a J-beta primer mix drove a second PCR of roughly 6 to 12 cycles. Each of the cDNA molecules was tagged by a template-switch adaptor with 12 random nucleotides. TCRdb recomputed calls from the 5' RACE reads with MiXCR, one row per CDR3 protein. The table shows under 1 million distinct CDR3 sequences, with more than 40% occurring only once. The V gene is TRBV7-8, the J gene TRBJ2-1, with D possibly matching TRBD2 (5 bases). The sequenced sample was blood. The TCR originated in a man aged 55 to 69 in good health. The CDR3 nucleotides read TGTGCCAGCAGCTTAAGGTCGGCGGGTGAGCAGTTCTTC. Residues: CASSLRSAGEQFF.